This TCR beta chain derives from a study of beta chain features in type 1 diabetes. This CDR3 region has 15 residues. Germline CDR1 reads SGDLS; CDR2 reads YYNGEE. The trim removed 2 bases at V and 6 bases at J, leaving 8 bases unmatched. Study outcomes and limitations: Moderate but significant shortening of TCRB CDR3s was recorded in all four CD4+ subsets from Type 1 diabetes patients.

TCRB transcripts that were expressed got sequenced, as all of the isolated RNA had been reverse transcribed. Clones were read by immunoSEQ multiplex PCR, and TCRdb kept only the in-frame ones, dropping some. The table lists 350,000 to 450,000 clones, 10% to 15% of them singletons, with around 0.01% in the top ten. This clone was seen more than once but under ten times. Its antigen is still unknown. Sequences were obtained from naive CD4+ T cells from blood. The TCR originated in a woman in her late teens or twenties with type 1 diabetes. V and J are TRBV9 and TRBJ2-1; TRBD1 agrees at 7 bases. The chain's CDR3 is CASSVYRGLSNEQFF. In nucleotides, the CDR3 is TGTGCCAGCAGCGTTTACAGGGGTTTGAGCAATGAGCAGTTCTTC.